Sequencing of this T cell receptor (beta chain) was carried out in a study of long-term antiretroviral therapy in people with HIV (dated by TCRdb to between 2021 and 2022). A note on the overall study: Collection of the earliest samples took place about a decade ahead of the 2015 WHO recommendation for immediate ART, at a time when ART was typically delayed until CD4 counts fell. A retrospective serial study tested whether changes in peripheral blood TRB repertoire composition and diversity were associated with ART initiation and durable HIV suppression. Among the 30 to 35 participants with HIV, more than ten were female. No cross-contamination during QIAcube processing was seen in test extractions of a monoclonal T-cell line run alongside around 30 polyclonal samples. A total of under 250 cryopreserved PBMC samples were contributed to the cohort by 30 adults with confirmed HIV infection, with samples collected serially over a mean of approximately 6 years (range 1-12).

To be included, a participant needed at least one PBMC sample from before ART initiation plus at least two post-ART samples. All participants with HIV were treated in the United States of America. Cryopreserved samples of about 1-11 million PBMC were thawed and washed before DNA extraction. At the time of the earliest PBMC sample, participants with HIV were aged between roughly 23 and 60 years. Per participant, PBMC samples came from 1-4 timepoints prior to ART initiation and 2-8 timepoints following ART initiation, for a median of 7 samples. Serial HIV viral load, CD4+ T-cell count, ART history and demographic data were obtained for every participant. Using a Qiagen kit on a QIAcube, genomic DNA was extracted from unsorted PBMC, with samples processed in batches of 12. Concerning this clone itself: What this receptor recognizes is not known. Qualities for individual bases were not recorded, and no much larger clone is one base off.

V is shortened by 1 base, J by 5 bases, and the region joining them spans 14 bases. The germline V gene yields MGHDK for CDR1 and SYGVNS for CDR2. The CDR3 goes from the cysteine to the phenylalanine over 15 residues. Left in the record is the CDR3 DNA by itself, 45 bases read in frame from the first base. The immunoSEQ hsTCRB v3.0 assay was used at survey level resolution to sequence the TRB variable region. TRB sequencing targeted a depth of roughly 35,000-50,000 T-cell genomes per sample. An Illumina MiSeq with a v3 150-cycle kit was used to sequence the pooled TRB libraries. The authors processed their data as follows. Repertoire analysis ran in R within a reproducible Nextflow workflow covering QC, data transformation and analysis. LymphoSeq2, an R package for exploring AIRR-Seq data, was used to implement custom analyses. After excluding several samples that yielded fewer than 5000 total TRB sequences, around 190 HIV repertoires remained for analysis. Among the 180 to 200 retained HIV repertoires, under 65 were collected before ART initiation and 120 to 130 after ART initiation. Repertoires were downsampled to 5000 TRB nucleotide sequences, with summary statistics averaged over 100 downsampling iterations. The analysis kept only TRB sequences whose CDR3 regions were at least seven amino acids long. Two measures captured diversity: a Shannon entropy-derived clonality score and the Gini coefficient. In the repertoire networks, any two of the top 5000 CDR3 amino acid sequences were connected whenever the two sequences differed by an edit distance of one. GLIPH2 predicted antigen specificity groups and MHC restriction for TRB CDR3 amino acid sequences. Known CMV, EBV, HIV or tissue antigen associations were flagged by matching CDR3 amino acid sequences against VDJdb and McPAS-TCR. Pre-ART, post-ART and control groups were compared with Wilcoxon signed-rank tests and Holm-Bonferroni correction. TCRdb's version of the immuneACCESS table is confined to in-frame rearrangements and falls short of the full clone set. An unresolved V gene accounts for under half of the shortfall where checked; the remainder is of unknown origin. V and J calls and clone size are those listed in that table; D and trimming were worked out from the DNA. This sample gives 25,000 to 35,000 clones in total; roughly nine tenths of them show up just once. 4.2% of the sample is held by the ten biggest clonotypes.

Study-wide conclusions, independent of this receptor: Inferences about post-ART repertoire changes are limited because no data were available on ART adherence, viral resistance or therapy changes. HIV repertoires had narrower CDR3 length ranges than controls, and the network structure suggested an antigen-experienced repertoire that shifted only slightly toward naive after ART. Because pre-ART samples had limited cell numbers, profiling was done on unsorted PBMC rather than on sorted CD4+ and CD8+ T cells. The repertoire was dominated across all time points by expanded TRB clones identified before ART initiation, although this dominance was seen to fluctuate and to decrease in many PLHIV after ART. The samples span the years 2004 to 2017, and the ART regimens used at that time may not be as effective as current regimens. A significant increase in TRB diversity was found to be associated with ART initiation, although TRB diversity was observed to remain significantly below that of transplant donor controls even after long-term ART. Because PBMC availability was limited, only the TCR beta chain was sequenced, with no alpha chain pairing.

The clonotype comes from a man aged 18 to 29 with HIV. Sequencing used unsorted PBMCs, obtained 3.1 years after starting antiretroviral therapy. The sequence links TRBV25-1 to TRBJ1-1; the D gene is perhaps TRBD1, on 5 matching bases. The CDR3 region has the sequence CASSELRGGRTEAFF. The nucleotides read TGTGCCAGCAGTGAATTGAGGGGTGGGAGGACTGAAGCTTTCTTT.